This entry describes one TCR beta chain. V gave up 1 base and J gave up 6 bases, with 4 bases separating them. The CDR3 runs to 12 residues. Germline CDR1 MNHEY, CDR2 SMNVEV (reference sequence). TCRdb's table, derived via immunoSEQ multiplex PCR, lists solely in-frame clones and lacks some. This sample carries 170,000 or so clones, more than 85% of them seen once, and the ten largest clones take roughly 2.1%. The sample belongs to a study of control samples from healthy donors and cancer patients. The chain couples TRBV27 to TRBJ2-1; no clear D. Sequenced: blood. This receptor was identified in a woman aged 40 to 50 in good health. The CDR3 protein is CASSLFGNEQFF. The CDR3 coding sequence is TGTGCCAGCAGTTTATTTGGCAATGAGCAGTTCTTC.